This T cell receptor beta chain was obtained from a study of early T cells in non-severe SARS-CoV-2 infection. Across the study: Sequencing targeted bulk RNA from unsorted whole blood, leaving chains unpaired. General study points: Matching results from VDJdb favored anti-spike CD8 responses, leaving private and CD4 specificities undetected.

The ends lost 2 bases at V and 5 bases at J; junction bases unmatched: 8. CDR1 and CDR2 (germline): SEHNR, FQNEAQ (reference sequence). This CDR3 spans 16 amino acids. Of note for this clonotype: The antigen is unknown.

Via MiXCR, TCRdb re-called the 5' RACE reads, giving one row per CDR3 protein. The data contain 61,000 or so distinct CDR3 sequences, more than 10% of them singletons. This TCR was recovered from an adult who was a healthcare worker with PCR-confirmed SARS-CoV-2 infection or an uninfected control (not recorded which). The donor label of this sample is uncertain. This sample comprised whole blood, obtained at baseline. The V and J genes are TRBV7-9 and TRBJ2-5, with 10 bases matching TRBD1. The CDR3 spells CASSLFRTGGMETQYF. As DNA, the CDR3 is TGTGCCAGCAGCTTATTCAGGACAGGGGGAATGGAGACCCAGTACTTC.